Listed here is a single T cell receptor (beta chain). This sample was included in a study of cytomegalovirus exposure and HLA in healthy donors. 13 Jbeta primers and 60 Vbeta primers were used for the PCR. Method: immunoSEQ multiplex PCR; TCRdb's copy keeps in-frame clones and lacks some. The data show roughly 180,000 clones, roughly 84% seen once. The CDR3 loop spans 12 amino acids. Per germline, CDR1 SQVTM and CDR2 ANQGSEA. V is TRBV29-1 and J is TRBJ2-5; D is unresolved. The DNA end lines up better with TRBJ2-7; the J call may be wrong. This receptor was identified in a male donor in good health and CMV-seronegative. The specimen was PBMCs. The CDR3 sequence is CSAALLGYEQYF. CDR3 bases: TGCAGCGCCGCCCTTCTAGGCTACGAGCAGTACTTC.